Shown below are 20 T cell receptor beta chains from a single sample sequenced in a study of blood T cells in healthy people across ages. A second about 7 to 12 cycle PCR used barcoded and J-beta primers. Each CDR3 protein is one row after TCRdb ran MiXCR on the 5' RACE reads. The table lists just over 800,000 distinct CDR3 sequences, approximately 67% of them singletons. The material sequenced was blood. These receptors all stem from a man younger than 40 in good health.

This chain uses TRBV4-3 with TRBJ1-2, with D perhaps TRBD1 (5 bases). The CDR3 is 16 residues long. From germline, CDR1 is LGHNA and CDR2 YSLEER. Trimming removed 0 bases at V and 4 bases at J, with 15 bases between. The CDR3 coding sequence is TGCGCCAGCAGCCAAGATAATCAGGGAAGAGGCTATGGCTACACCTTC. Protein sequence: CASSQDNQGRGYGYTF.

DNA of the CDR3: TGTGCCAGCAGTTACGGCGGTCGCAATCAGCCCCAGCATTTT. This codes for CASSYGGRNQPQHF. This chain connects TRBV6-6 to TRBJ1-5; unclear D gene. V lost 2 bases and J lost 2, with 7 bases in between. CDR1 is MNHNY, CDR2 SVGAGI, per germline (reference sequence). The CDR3 totals 14 residues.

This clonotype was observed a handful of times. A single base separates this from a much larger clone, so it may be a read error. The genes are TRBV20-1 and TRBJ2-5, with D possibly being TRBD2 (6 bases). This CDR3 is 14 amino acids long. V shed 1 base and J shed 5 bases, with 14 bases lying between them. Germline loops: CDR1 DFQATT, CDR2 SNEGSKA (reference sequence). The CDR3 region has the DNA TGCAGTGCTAGAGCCCAACTAGCCGCGGAGACCCAGTACTTC. It yields the protein CSARAQLAAETQYF.

The chain recombines TRBV28 with TRBJ2-1, with D possibly being TRBD1 (5 bases). Trimming removed 5 bases at V and 6 bases at J, with 14 bases between. Germline lookup yields CDR1 MDHEN and CDR2 SYDVKM. The CDR3 length is 14 residues. CDR3 sequence: CASSRAQVLNEQFF. The CDR3 DNA is TGTGCCAGCAGTCGGGCACAGGTTCTCAATGAGCAGTTCTTC.

V and J are TRBV10-3 and TRBJ1-2; the D gene is possibly TRBD1 (5 bases). Germline values: CDR1 ENHRY, CDR2 SYGVKD. The CDR3 runs to 14 residues. V shed 3 bases and J shed 8 bases, with 16 bases lying between them. The CDR3 loop is CAISEGRDRSGYTF. The DNA of the CDR3 is TGTGCCATCAGTGAAGGGAGGGACCGGAGCGGCTACACCTTC.

This sequence joins TRBV4-2 and TRBJ1-5; maybe TRBD1 (6 bases). The germline gives CDR1 LGHNA, CDR2 YNFKEQ. V dropped 0 bases and J dropped 7 bases, with 13 bases sitting between them. The CDR3 sequence is 15 residues long. The CDR3 reads CASSQESGVLQPQHF. The CDR3 DNA follows: TGTGCCAGCAGCCAAGAATCAGGGGTACTGCAGCCCCAGCATTTT.

V is TRBV27 and J is TRBJ2-7; tentative D call: TRBD1 (5 bases). The V and J ends lost 0 bases and 3 bases respectively, with 12 bases between them. Per the germline V gene, CDR1 is MNHEY and CDR2 is SMNVEV (reference sequence). The CDR3 length is 15 residues. The CDR3 spells CASSLSRGQFYEQYF. The CDR3 DNA reads as TGTGCCAGCAGTTTATCTAGGGGCCAGTTCTACGAGCAGTACTTC.

This rearrangement joins TRBV5-1 to TRBJ2-3; 7 bases fit TRBD1. Germline V gene sequence: CDR1 SGHRS, CDR2 YFSETQ. V lost 3 bases and J lost 6; bases outside the gene matches: 10. The CDR3 consists of 15 residues. The CDR3 here is CASSSRQGLSDTQYF. The CDR3 region has the DNA TGCGCCAGCAGCTCCCGACAGGGTCTGTCCGATACGCAGTATTTT.

The V call is TRBV12-3 or TRBV12-4, the J call TRBJ2-3; D not resolved. CDR3 length equals 12 residues. Deletions cut 3 bases from V and 4 bases from J, with 5 bases between. The CDR3 DNA sequence: TGTGCCAGCAGTTTTAACGCAGATACGCAGTATTTT. Translating it yields CASSFNADTQYF.

Ten or more counts support this clonotype. J is TRBJ2-7 and V is TRBV7-9; the D is unclear. The CDR3 sequence is 15 residues long. Looked up from germline, CDR1 is SEHNR and CDR2 is FQNEAQ (reference sequence). Trimming took off 4 bases at V and 1 base at J, with 14 bases between the two ends. The CDR3 sequence: CASSSQLGYSYEQYF. The CDR3, as DNA: TGTGCCAGCAGCTCCCAGCTGGGATATTCCTACGAGCAGTACTTC.

This clonotype was counted a few times. The J gene is TRBJ2-7, the V gene TRBV7-6; 9 nucleotides agree with TRBD1. This CDR3 has 16 amino acids. Germline CDR1 reads SGHVS; CDR2 reads FNYEAQ. V was pared by 1 base and J by 4 bases, with 8 bases of the junction left unmatched. Written as DNA, the CDR3 is TGTGCCAGCAGCTTAGTTTCCGGGACAGGGTGGTACGAGCAGTACTTC. This gives the protein CASSLVSGTGWYEQYF.

This clonotype was detected only a few times. The chain uses TRBV15 and TRBJ2-7, with D possibly matching TRBD2 (5 bases). This CDR3 is 16 amino acids long. The germline gives CDR1 LNHNV, CDR2 YYDKDF (reference sequence). The V end lost 0 bases, the J end lost 0 bases, and 12 bases lay between the germline ends. This chain's CDR3 is CATSRDREGSSYEQYF. CDR3 sequence (DNA): TGTGCCACCAGCAGAGATCGGGAAGGGAGCTCCTACGAGCAGTACTTC.

The chain uses TRBV10-3 and TRBJ2-5; the D gene is possibly TRBD2 (7 bases). The J call could be wrong; TRBJ2-7 is a better fit for the DNA end. The CDR3 length is 15 residues. Germline-derived CDR1 and CDR2 are ENHRY and SYGVKD. The CDR3 sequence is CAIKGGRSESYEQYF. The CDR3 region has the DNA TGTGCCATCAAGGGGGGGCGTAGTGAGTCGTACGAGCAGTACTTC.

This clonotype is a singleton in its sample. The gene calls are TRBV6-5 and TRBJ1-5; the D is unclear. Germline CDR1 and CDR2: MNHEY and SVGAGI. The ends were cut back, 6 bases at V and 2 bases at J, with 14 bases in the middle. The CDR3 is 15 amino acids. The CDR3 DNA follows: TGTGCCAGCAGCCCCGAGGGTGCCCGCAATCAGCCCCAGCATTTT. Protein: CASSPEGARNQPQHF.

The V and J genes are TRBV7-2 and TRBJ2-3, with 8 bases that match TRBD2. J was trimmed by 4 bases and V by 5 bases; bases with no gene match: 8. CDR1 is SGHTA and CDR2 is FQGNSA in the germline V gene. CDR3 length: 15 amino acids. The CDR3 loop is CASSPVGGASDTQYF. The DNA of the CDR3 is TGTGCCAGCAGCCCCGTCGGGGGGGCCTCAGATACGCAGTATTTT.

This chain uses TRBV12-3 or TRBV12-4 with TRBJ2-7; a possible D gene is TRBD2 (5 bases). Trimming left V 4 bases short and J 2 bases short, with 15 bases between. CDR3 size: 15 residues. Written as DNA, the CDR3 is TGTGCCAGCAGTTGGGGTATAGCGAGGCCCTACGAGCAGTACTTC. Protein: CASSWGIARPYEQYF.

To note about this clonotype: This sequence may be a read error, since a much larger clone differs from it by one base. DNA for the CDR3: TGTGCCAGCAGCTTCCAGGGGGATCAGCCCCAGCATTTT. Translating it yields CASSFQGDQPQHF. This rearrangement joins TRBV7-2 to TRBJ1-5; 7 nucleotides line up with TRBD1. The trim removed 3 bases at V and 5 bases at J, leaving 1 base unmatched. Germline-derived CDR1 and CDR2 are SGHTA and FQGNSA. This CDR3 contains 13 residues.

The chain links TRBV4-2 to TRBJ2-5; no definite D call. Trimming left V 0 bases short and J 5 bases short, with 7 bases between. The CDR3 is 13 amino acids. CDR1 and CDR2 from the germline V gene are LGHNA and YNFKEQ. The CDR3 reads CASSQDSFETQYF. The CDR3 DNA sequence: TGTGCCAGCAGCCAAGATAGTTTCGAGACCCAGTACTTC.

CDR3 DNA sequence: TGTGCCAGCAGCTCGGGGACAGGGGGATGGGAGCAGTACTTC. Translation gives CASSSGTGGWEQYF. The genes are TRBV7-2 and TRBJ2-4, with 11 bases aligning to TRBD1. The trim removed 4 bases at V and 13 bases at J, leaving 9 bases unmatched. The CDR3 extends over 14 amino acids. Germline V lookup: CDR1 SGHTA, CDR2 FQGNSA.

The chain links TRBV15 to TRBJ2-1, with TRBD1 as a possible D gene (5 bases). The CDR3 totals 15 residues. Deletions cut 4 bases from V and 3 bases from J, with 13 bases between. The germline gives CDR1 LNHNV, CDR2 YYDKDF (reference sequence). In DNA form, the CDR3 reads TGTGCCACCAGCATAGGGGTGGGCGTCTACAATGAGCAGTTCTTC. Translation: CATSIGVGVYNEQFF.